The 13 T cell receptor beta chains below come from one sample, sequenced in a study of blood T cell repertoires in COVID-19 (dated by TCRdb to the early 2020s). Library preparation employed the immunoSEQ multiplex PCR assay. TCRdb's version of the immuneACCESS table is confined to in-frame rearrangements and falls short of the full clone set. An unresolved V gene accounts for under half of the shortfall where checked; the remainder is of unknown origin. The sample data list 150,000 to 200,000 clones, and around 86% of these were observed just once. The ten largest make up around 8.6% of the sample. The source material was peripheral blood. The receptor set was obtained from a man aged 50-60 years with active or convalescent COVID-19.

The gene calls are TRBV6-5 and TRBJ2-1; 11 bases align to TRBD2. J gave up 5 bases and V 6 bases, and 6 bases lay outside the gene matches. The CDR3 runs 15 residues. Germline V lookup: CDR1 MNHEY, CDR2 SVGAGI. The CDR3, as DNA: TGTGCCAGCAGAAGGACTAGCGGGCAGAACAATGAGCAGTTCTTC. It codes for CASRRTSGQNNEQFF.

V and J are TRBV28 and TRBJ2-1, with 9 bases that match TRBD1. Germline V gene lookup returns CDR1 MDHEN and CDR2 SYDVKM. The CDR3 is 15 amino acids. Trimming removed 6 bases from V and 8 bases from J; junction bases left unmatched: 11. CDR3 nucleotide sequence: TGTGCCAGCAGGATCACAGGGGGCATCGCCCATGAGCAGTTCTTC. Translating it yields CASRITGGIAHEQFF. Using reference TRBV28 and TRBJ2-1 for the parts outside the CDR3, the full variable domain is DVKVTQSSRYLVKRTGEKVFLECVQDMDHENMFWYRQDPGLGLRLIYFSYDVKMKEKGDIPEGYSVSREKKERFSLILESASTNQTSMYLCASRITGGIAHEQFFGPGTRLTVL.

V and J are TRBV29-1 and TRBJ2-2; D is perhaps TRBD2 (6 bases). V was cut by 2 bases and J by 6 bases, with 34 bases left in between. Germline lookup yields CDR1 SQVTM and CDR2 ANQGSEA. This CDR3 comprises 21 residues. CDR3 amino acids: CSVENHGVRRARAPDPGELFF. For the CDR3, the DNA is TGCAGCGTTGAAAATCATGGGGTTCGGAGGGCTAGGGCCCCTGACCCCGGGGAGCTGTTTTTT.

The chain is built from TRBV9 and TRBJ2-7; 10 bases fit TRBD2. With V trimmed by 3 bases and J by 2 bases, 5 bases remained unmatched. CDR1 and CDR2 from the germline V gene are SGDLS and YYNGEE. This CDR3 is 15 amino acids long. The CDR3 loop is CASSASAGGAYEQYF. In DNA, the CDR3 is TGTGCCAGCAGCGCCTCAGCGGGAGGGGCCTACGAGCAGTACTTC.

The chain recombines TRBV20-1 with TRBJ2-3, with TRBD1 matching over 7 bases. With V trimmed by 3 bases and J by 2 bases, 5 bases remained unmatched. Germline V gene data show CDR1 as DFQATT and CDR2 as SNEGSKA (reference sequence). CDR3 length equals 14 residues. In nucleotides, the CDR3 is TGCAGTGCTAGTATCAGGGGGTCCACAGATACGCAGTATTTT. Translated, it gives CSASIRGSTDTQYF.

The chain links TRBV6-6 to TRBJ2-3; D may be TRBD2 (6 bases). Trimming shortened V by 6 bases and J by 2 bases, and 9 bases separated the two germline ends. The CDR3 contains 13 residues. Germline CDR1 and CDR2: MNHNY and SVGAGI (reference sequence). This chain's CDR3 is CASRIAVTDTQYF. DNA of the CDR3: TGTGCCAGCAGGATAGCGGTCACAGATACGCAGTATTTT.

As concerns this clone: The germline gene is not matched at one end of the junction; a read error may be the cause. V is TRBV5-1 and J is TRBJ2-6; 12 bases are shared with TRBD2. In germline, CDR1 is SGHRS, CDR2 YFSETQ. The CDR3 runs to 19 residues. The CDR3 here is CASSLAPGLAGSGANILTF. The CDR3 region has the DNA TGCGCCAGCAGCTTGGCCCCGGGACTAGCGGGCTCTGGGGCCAACATCCTGACTTTC.

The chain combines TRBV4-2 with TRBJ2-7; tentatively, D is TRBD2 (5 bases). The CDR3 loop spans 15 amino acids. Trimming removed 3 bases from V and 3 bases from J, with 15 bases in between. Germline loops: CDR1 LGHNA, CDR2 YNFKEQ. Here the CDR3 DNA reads TGTGCCAGCAGCCAGATACTAGGAGAAAGCTACGAGCAGTACTTC. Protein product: CASSQILGESYEQYF.

CDR3 residues: CASGWPGGRGKDGDSYEQYF. The CDR3 DNA reads as TGTGCTAGTGGTTGGCCAGGGGGCAGGGGTAAGGACGGGGACTCCTACGAGCAGTACTTC. This sequence joins TRBV12-5 and TRBJ2-7, with 8 nucleotides matching TRBD1. The V gene's germline CDR1 is LGHNT and CDR2 FRNRAP. Trimming at V came to 4 bases and at J to 0 bases, leaving 20 bases not matched to a gene. The CDR3 runs to 20 residues.

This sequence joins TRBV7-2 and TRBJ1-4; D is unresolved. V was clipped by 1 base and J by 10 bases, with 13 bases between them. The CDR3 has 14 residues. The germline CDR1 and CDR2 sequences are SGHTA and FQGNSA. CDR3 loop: CASSLERWIGKLFF. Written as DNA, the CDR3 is TGTGCCAGCAGCTTAGAGAGGTGGATCGGAAAACTGTTTTTT.

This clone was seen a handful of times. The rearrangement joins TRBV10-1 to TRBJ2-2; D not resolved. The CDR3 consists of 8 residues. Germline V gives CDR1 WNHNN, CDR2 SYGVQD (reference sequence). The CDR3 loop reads CGNGELFF. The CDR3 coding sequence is TGCGGTAACGGGGAGCTGTTTTTT.

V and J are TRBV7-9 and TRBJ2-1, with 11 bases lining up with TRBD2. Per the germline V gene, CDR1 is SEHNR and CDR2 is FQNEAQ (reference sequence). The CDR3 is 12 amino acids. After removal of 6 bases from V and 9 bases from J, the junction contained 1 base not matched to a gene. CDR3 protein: CASRTSGGEQFF. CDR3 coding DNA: TGTGCCAGCAGAACTAGCGGGGGTGAGCAGTTCTTC.

CDR3 nucleotides: TGTGCCAGTAGTAACGATCCGCTCGGCTCCTACGAGCAGTACTTC. Translating gives CASSNDPLGSYEQYF. V gene TRBV19 combines with J gene TRBJ2-7; the D is unclear. The V end was cut by 4 bases, the J end by 0 bases, with 13 bases between. This CDR3 has 15 residues. The germline CDR1 and CDR2 sequences are LNHDA and SQIVND (reference sequence).